This T cell receptor beta chain was retrieved from a study of CD8 T cells in Susac syndrome (dated by TCRdb to the late 2010s). Study-wide context: The study used repertoire sequencing to test whether antigen drove CD8+ T cell activation and differentiation in Susac syndrome. The clonality of the CD8+ T cell repertoire was compared across 11 to 12 healthy donors, some 14 Susac syndrome patients and around 16 multiple sclerosis patients. Findings and caveats that apply to the study as a whole: The number of individuals in the TCR sequencing and HLA analysis was recognized as being relatively small.

RNA was extracted using the RNeasy kit, and about 0.45 to 1 ug of the RNA was reverse transcribed with random hexamers. The immunoSEQ multiplex PCR assay, covering 54 Vbeta and 13 Jbeta segments, was used to amplify TCR beta CDR3 regions. To correct PCR amplification bias, a synthetic template baseline was used for both primer optimization and computational correction. The authors' analysis ran thus. Reads were annotated to V, D and J genes according to IMGT and were analyzed with immunoSEQ Analyzer, with only productive sequences retained. To calculate clonality, Shannon entropy was normalized by log2 of the number of productive unique sequences and then subtracted from one. Public and private clones were assessed among the 100 most prevalent clones of each patient and control. Clones were defined as Susac-specific when absent from the healthy and MS cohorts, from approximately 1,100 published viral clones and from other ImmuneACCESS disease sequences. TCRdb applied fastp at Q25 and MiXCR to the public reads, then kept only in-frame beta chains. Identical CDR3 protein sequences are pooled into one entry, listed with their most common genes and DNA. The authors' filters were not applied to this entry. Within this sample are about 300,000 distinct CDR3 sequences, with almost 85% of them counted one time only. In total, the top ten clones hold 0.2% to 0.25% of the sample.

The CDR3 goes from the cysteine to the phenylalanine over 15 residues. Solely the CDR3 DNA is kept, with 45 bases framed from the first base. V is reduced by 5 bases and J by 0 bases, leaving a spacing of 14 bases between them. Based on the germline V gene, the CDR1 and CDR2 sequences are MDHEN and SYDVKM. Peripheral blood CD8+ and CD4+ T cells from healthy donors, Susac syndrome patients and multiple sclerosis patients were profiled using high-throughput TCR beta sequencing. Treatment-naive patients with stable or active relapsing-remitting disease fulfilling revised McDonald criteria were used as multiple sclerosis controls. CD8+ TEMRA cells were enriched by FACS, while bulk CD8+ and CD4+ T cells were purified by magnetic negative isolation. Blood was collected in EDTA tubes and processed within 24 hours, with PBMCs isolated through density gradient centrifugation. PBMCs intended for TCR sequencing were frozen in liquid nitrogen and were later thawed in a 37 degrees C water bath. The sorted or isolated CD4+, CD8+ and CD8+ TEMRA cells reached a purity of at least 90%.

Concerning this clonotype itself: Its antigen is still unknown. No quality values exist for individual bases; no much larger clone is one base distant.

The sample comprised CD8+ T cells from PBMCs. The receptor's source is a human donor with multiple sclerosis. The chain is assembled from TRBV28 and TRBJ2-7, with TRBD1 as a weak D call on 6 bases. The CDR3 loop reads CASSPRDTYSYEQYF. The DNA is TGTGCCAGCAGTCCCCGGGACACCTACTCCTACGAGCAGTACTTC.